A single T cell receptor beta chain is shown here with its context. The data belong to a study of shared clonotypes between healthy human individuals. Deep-level running was used for the assay. Sequencing was performed with immunoSEQ multiplex PCR; in TCRdb, only in-frame clones are kept and a portion is missing. The table includes 95,000 to 120,000 clones, 68% detected once. CD8 memory pooled CD45RO+ cells and CCR7-negative CD45RA+ TemRA cells. Trimming shortened V by 8 bases and J by 2 bases, and 13 bases separated the two germline ends. The CDR3 runs to 14 residues. Germline V gives CDR1 MDHEN, CDR2 SYDVKM.

This receptor was obtained from a woman aged 30 to 39 in good health. Specimen: memory CD8+ T cells sorted from blood. Stated subset: CD45RO+ cells pooled with CCR7-negative TemRA cells. The chain recombines TRBV28 with TRBJ1-3, with a possible D match to TRBD1 (6 bases). This CDR3 reads CASGLRQAGNTIYF. The CDR3 nucleotides are TGTGCCAGCGGGTTAAGACAGGCTGGAAACACCATATATTTT.